Shown below are 5 T cell receptor beta chains from a single sample sequenced in a study of T cell responses to AZD1222 COVID-19 vaccine. Sequencing used immunoSEQ multiplex PCR; TCRdb keeps in-frame clones, though not all of them. The data show 160,000 or so clones, about 90% seen once. The source was peripheral blood, collected on day 0 of AZD1222 vaccination. The receptors come from an adult in good health.

J is TRBJ2-3 and V is TRBV6-5; D gene unclear. Germline V gene lookup returns CDR1 MNHEY and CDR2 SVGAGI. V was cut by 0 bases and J by 6 bases, with 7 bases left in between. CDR3 length: 13 amino acids. The CDR3 spells CASSYSPGDTQYF. The CDR3, as DNA: TGTGCCAGCAGTTACTCTCCCGGTGATACGCAGTATTTT.

V gene TRBV5-1 combines with J gene TRBJ2-1, with 10 bases lining up with TRBD2. After removal of 0 bases from V and 8 bases from J, the junction contained 5 bases not matched to a gene. The CDR3 is 15 residues long. CDR1 and CDR2 (germline): SGHRS, YFSETQ. CDR3 bases: TGCGCCAGCAGCTTGGTGCTAGCGGGAGAGGATGAGCAGTTCTTC. Translation: CASSLVLAGEDEQFF.

This chain connects TRBV11-2 to TRBJ2-2, with D perhaps matching TRBD1 (6 bases). This CDR3 region has 17 residues. Germline V CDR1 and CDR2: SGHAT, FQNNGV. Trimming stripped 5 bases from V and 0 bases from J, with 16 bases between. The CDR3 DNA sequence: TGTGCCAGCAGCCCTTACAGGGTCCCCTCGAACACCGGGGAGCTGTTTTTT. As protein: CASSPYRVPSNTGELFF.

This rearrangement joins TRBV28 to TRBJ2-7, with TRBD1 matching 7 bases. V shed 5 bases and J 1 base; nucleotides not matched to a gene: 2. The germline gives CDR1 MDHEN, CDR2 SYDVKM. The CDR3 runs to 13 residues. The CDR3 loop reads CASSEQGSYEQYF. Here the CDR3 DNA reads TGTGCCAGCAGTGAACAGGGGTCCTACGAGCAGTACTTC.

The chain employs TRBV5-4 and TRBJ2-7; the D gene is possibly TRBD1 (5 bases). The CDR3 has 15 amino acids. V was cut by 4 bases and J by 3 bases, with 17 bases left in between. Germline lookup yields CDR1 SGHNT and CDR2 YYREEE (reference sequence). This CDR3 is CASSPDSDIYYEQYF. CDR3 nucleotides: TGTGCCAGCAGCCCCGACAGTGATATTTACTACGAGCAGTACTTC.